The clone carrying this T cell receptor (beta chain) came up a few times. The antigen is unknown. The sample originates from a study of beta chain features in type 1 diabetes. Study-wide findings and caveats: Researchers could not determine here whether HLA type influences TCRB rearrangement. Within the patient group, naive, central memory and Treg TCRB repertoires appeared more similar to each other than within healthy donors. TCRB CDR3 length was moderately but significantly reduced in all four CD4+ subsets of Type 1 diabetes patients.

The CDR3 loop spans 14 amino acids. Germline-derived CDR1 and CDR2 are KGHSH and LQKENI. V gave up 6 bases and J gave up 6 bases; unmatched junction bases: 9. Naive, central memory, regulatory and stem cell-like memory cells within the CD4+ compartment were sorted using CD45RO/CCR7/CD25/CD127/CD95/CD27. Purity (above 95%) was reached by all sorted populations. The authors reverse transcribed all of the isolated RNA, so sequencing captured expressed TCRB transcripts. Repertoires were generated with immunoSEQ multiplex PCR, while TCRdb's copy carries only in-frame clones and drops some. The repertoire holds 250,000 to 300,000 clones, with approximately 25% as singletons.

The receptor's source is a woman in her 30s with type 1 diabetes. Sample: naive CD4+ T cells from blood. V usage is TRBV18 and J usage is TRBJ1-1; 8 bases agree with TRBD1. Written as DNA, the CDR3 is TGTGCCAGCTCGGTTTTCGACAGGGGTCCTGAAGCTTTCTTT. This gives the protein CASSVFDRGPEAFF.